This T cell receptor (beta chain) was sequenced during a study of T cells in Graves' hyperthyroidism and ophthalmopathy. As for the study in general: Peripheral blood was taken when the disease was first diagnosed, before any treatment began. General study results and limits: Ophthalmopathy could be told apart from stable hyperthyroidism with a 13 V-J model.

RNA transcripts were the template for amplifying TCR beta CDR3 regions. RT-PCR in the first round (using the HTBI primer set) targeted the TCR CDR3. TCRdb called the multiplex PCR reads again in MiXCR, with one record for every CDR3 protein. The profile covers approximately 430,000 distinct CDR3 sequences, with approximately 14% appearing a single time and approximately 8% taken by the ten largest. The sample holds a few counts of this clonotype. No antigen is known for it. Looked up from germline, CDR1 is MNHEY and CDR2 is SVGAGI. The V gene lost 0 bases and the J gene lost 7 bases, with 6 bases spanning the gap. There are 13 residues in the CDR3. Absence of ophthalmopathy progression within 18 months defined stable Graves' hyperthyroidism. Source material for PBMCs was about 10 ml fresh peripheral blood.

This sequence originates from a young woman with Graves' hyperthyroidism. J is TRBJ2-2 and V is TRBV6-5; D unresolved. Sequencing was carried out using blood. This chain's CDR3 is CASSYSKYGELFF. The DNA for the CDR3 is TGTGCCAGCAGTTACTCAAAATACGGGGAGCTGTTTTTT.